Below, 12 T cell receptor beta chains from the same sample are listed, as sequenced in a study of Ad26.COV2.S vaccination and SARS-CoV-2 variants. The protocol was immunoSEQ multiplex PCR, while the TCRdb copy is restricted to in-frame clones and leaves out a portion. This sample has a few hundred thousand clones, with about 87% found just once. The treatment here: 15 to 20 received Ad26.COV2.S at low or high dose, single or two shots; 5 received placebo; per-sample allocation not given. The investigators took samples on day 63 after the first vaccine or placebo injection. This specimen consisted of peripheral blood, obtained in a trial of Ad26.COV2.S vaccine versus placebo. These receptors were collected from a person aged 18-65 years who received the Ad26.COV2.S COVID-19 vaccine or a placebo.

The rearrangement uses TRBV7-9 and TRBJ1-1, with no clear D. V was cut by 5 bases and J by 0 bases, with 7 bases left in between. The CDR3 is made up of 13 amino acids. CDR1 is SEHNR, CDR2 FQNEAQ, per germline (reference sequence). The CDR3 coding sequence is TGTGCCAGCAGCCGTAACATGAACACTGAAGCTTTCTTT. This codes for CASSRNMNTEAFF.

The chain combines TRBV3-1 (or the pseudogene TRBV3-2) with TRBJ2-6, with 8 bases matching TRBD2. Germline V CDR1 and CDR2: LGHDT, YNNKEL (reference sequence). The CDR3 has 18 amino acids. The V and J ends lost 4 bases and 0 bases, in that order; junction bases with no gene match: 8. This chain's CDR3 is CASSPREGYLSGANVLTF. The CDR3 coding sequence is TGTGCCAGCAGCCCCCGGGAGGGGTACCTCTCTGGGGCCAACGTCCTGACTTTC.

The chain recombines TRBV11-2 with TRBJ2-7; the D is unclear. V was clipped by 0 bases and J by 2 bases, with 5 bases between them. This CDR3 has 13 residues. Per germline, CDR1 SGHAT and CDR2 FQNNGV. The CDR3 here is CASSLEQTYEQYF. The DNA of the CDR3 is TGTGCCAGCAGCTTAGAACAGACCTACGAGCAGTACTTC.

This sequence joins TRBV4-1 and TRBJ1-1; D uncertain. The CDR3 covers 14 residues. V was clipped by 4 bases and J by 1 base, with 10 bases between them. Germline V CDR1 and CDR2: MGHRA, YSYEKL. The CDR3: CASSPEPANTEAFF. CDR3 DNA sequence: TGCGCCAGCAGCCCCGAGCCAGCGAACACTGAAGCTTTCTTT.

The CDR3 loop reads CASSGMTGYEQYF. The CDR3 nucleotides are TGTGCCAGCAGTGGTATGACAGGTTACGAGCAGTACTTC. The chain employs TRBV2 and TRBJ2-7; D might be TRBD1 (6 bases). Germline V gene sequence: CDR1 SNHLY, CDR2 FYNNEI. This CDR3 is built from 13 residues. V gave up 4 bases and J gave up 4 bases, with 11 bases separating them.

The V gene is TRBV11-2, the J gene TRBJ2-5; D is uncertain. Trimming pared 1 base from V and 7 bases from J, leaving 10 bases between. This CDR3 is built from 13 residues. The V gene's germline CDR1 is SGHAT and CDR2 FQNNGV. The CDR3 sequence: CASSLGQDGTQYF. The CDR3, as DNA: TGTGCCAGCAGCTTAGGCCAGGATGGGACCCAGTACTTC.

The chain uses TRBV2 and TRBJ2-3; D is undetermined. Trimming cost V 6 bases and J 1 base, with 5 bases left between them. The CDR3 length is 12 residues. Germline V gene sequence: CDR1 SNHLY, CDR2 FYNNEI. The CDR3 DNA sequence: TGTGCCAGCAGGTCGGGCACAGATACGCAGTATTTT. This gives the protein CASRSGTDTQYF. The variable domain in full, completed from reference TRBV2 and TRBJ2-3, reads EPEVTQTPSHQVTQMGQEVILRCVPISNHLYFYWYRQILGQKVEFLVSFYNNEISEKSEIFDDQFSVERPDGSNFTLKIRSTKLEDSAMYFCASRSGTDTQYFGPGTRLTVL.

The CDR3 spells CASSSWWSPEAFF. As DNA, the CDR3 is TGTGCCAGCAGCTCCTGGTGGAGCCCTGAAGCTTTCTTT. V usage is TRBV5-4 and J usage is TRBJ1-1; D unclear. This CDR3 is 13 amino acids long. The germline V gene encodes CDR1 SGHNT and CDR2 YYREEE (reference sequence). Trimming removed 3 bases from V and 6 bases from J, with 12 bases in between.

J is TRBJ2-4 and V is TRBV21-1; the table assigns TRBD2, which was not confirmed against the DNA. TRBV21-1 is marked as a pseudogene. This CDR3 is 19 amino acids long. The CDR3 protein is CASSHPGLAGGRTKNIQYF. The CDR3, as DNA: TGTGCCAGCAGCCACCCGGGACTAGCGGGAGGGCGGACCAAAAACATTCAGTACTTC.

The V and J genes are TRBV6-5 and TRBJ2-7; either TRBD1 or TRBD2 may fit D (6 bases each). Trimming pared 2 bases from V and 4 bases from J, leaving 12 bases between. CDR3 length equals 14 residues. The germline V gene has CDR1 MNHEY and CDR2 SVGAGI. This chain's CDR3 is CASSYAGHLYEQYF. The DNA of the CDR3 is TGTGCCAGCAGTTACGCGGGACATCTATACGAGCAGTACTTC.

The rearrangement uses TRBV7-9 and TRBJ1-4; 7 nucleotides line up with TRBD1. Germline loops: CDR1 SEHNR, CDR2 FQNEAQ (reference sequence). The CDR3 spans 14 residues. The ends lost 3 bases at V and 9 bases at J; junction bases unmatched: 7. This CDR3 reads CASSFNRGRKKLFF. CDR3 nucleotide sequence: TGTGCCAGCAGCTTCAACAGGGGCCGGAAAAAACTGTTTTTT.

This clone was recorded only once. This chain connects TRBV5-6 to TRBJ1-6; no reliable D call. Trimming pared 4 bases from V and 8 bases from J, leaving 7 bases between. Germline CDR1 is SGHDT and CDR2 is YYEEEE. The CDR3 spans 12 residues. CDR3 loop: CASSLGDSPLHF. In DNA form, the CDR3 reads TGTGCCAGCAGCCTAGGAGATTCACCCCTCCACTTT. The variable domain in full, with the rest retrieved from reference TRBV5-6 and TRBJ1-6, is DAGVTQSPTHLIKTRGQQVTLRCSPKSGHDTVSWYQQALGQGPQFIFQYYEEEERQRGNFPDRFSGHQFPNYSSELNVNALLLGDSALYLCASSLGDSPLHFGNGTRLTVT.